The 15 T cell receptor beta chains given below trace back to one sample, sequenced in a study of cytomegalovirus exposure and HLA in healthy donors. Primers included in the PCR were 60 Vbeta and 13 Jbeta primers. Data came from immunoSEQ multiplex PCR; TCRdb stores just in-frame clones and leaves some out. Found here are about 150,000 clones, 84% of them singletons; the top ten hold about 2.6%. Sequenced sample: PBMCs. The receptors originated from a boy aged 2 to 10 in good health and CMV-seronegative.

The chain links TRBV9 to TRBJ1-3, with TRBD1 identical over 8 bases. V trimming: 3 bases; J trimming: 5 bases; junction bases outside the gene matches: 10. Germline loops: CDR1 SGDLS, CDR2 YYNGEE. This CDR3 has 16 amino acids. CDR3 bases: TGTGCCAGCAGCGCACTCGACAGGGGAACTAGAAACACCATATATTTT. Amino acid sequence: CASSALDRGTRNTIYF.

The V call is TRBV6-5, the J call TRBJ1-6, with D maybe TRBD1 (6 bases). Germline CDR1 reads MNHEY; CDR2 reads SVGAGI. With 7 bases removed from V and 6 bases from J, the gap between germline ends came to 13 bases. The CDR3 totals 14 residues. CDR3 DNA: TGTGCCAGCAAACAGGGAGTTGGTAATTCACCCCTCCACTTT. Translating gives CASKQGVGNSPLHF.

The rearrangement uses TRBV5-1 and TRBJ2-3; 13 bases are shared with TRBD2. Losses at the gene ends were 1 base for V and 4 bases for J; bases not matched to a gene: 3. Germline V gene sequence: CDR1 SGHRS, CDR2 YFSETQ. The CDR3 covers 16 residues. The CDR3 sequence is CASSLTTSGRSDTQYF. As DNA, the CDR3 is TGCGCCAGCAGCTTGACGACTAGCGGGAGGTCAGATACGCAGTATTTT. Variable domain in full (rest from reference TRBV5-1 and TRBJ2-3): KAGVTQTPRYLIKTRGQQVTLSCSPISGHRSVSWYQQTPGQGLQFLFEYFSETQRNKGNFPGRFSGRQFSNSRSEMNVSTLELGDSALYLCASSLTTSGRSDTQYFGPGTRLTVL.

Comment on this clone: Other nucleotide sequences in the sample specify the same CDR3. The CDR3 nucleotides read TGTGCCAGCAGTGAGCTATATAGCAATCAGCCCCAGCATTTT. Residues: CASSELYSNQPQHF. This rearrangement joins TRBV6-1 to TRBJ1-5; D unclear. Trimming took off 3 bases at V and 0 bases at J, with 6 bases between the two ends. The CDR3 is 14 residues long. Looked up from germline, CDR1 is MNHNS and CDR2 is SASEGT.

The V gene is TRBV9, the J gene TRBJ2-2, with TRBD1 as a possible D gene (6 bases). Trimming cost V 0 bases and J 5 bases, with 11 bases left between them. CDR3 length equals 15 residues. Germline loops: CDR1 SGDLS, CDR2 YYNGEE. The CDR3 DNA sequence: TGTGCCAGCAGCGTAGACAGGGCGAGTACCGGGGAGCTGTTTTTT. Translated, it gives CASSVDRASTGELFF.

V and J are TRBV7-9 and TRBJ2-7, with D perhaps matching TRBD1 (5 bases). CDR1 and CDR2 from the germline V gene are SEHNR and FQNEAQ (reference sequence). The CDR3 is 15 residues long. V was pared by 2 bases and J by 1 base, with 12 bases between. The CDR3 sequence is CASSLNPRASYEQYF. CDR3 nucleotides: TGTGCCAGCAGCTTAAACCCCAGGGCGTCCTACGAGCAGTACTTC.

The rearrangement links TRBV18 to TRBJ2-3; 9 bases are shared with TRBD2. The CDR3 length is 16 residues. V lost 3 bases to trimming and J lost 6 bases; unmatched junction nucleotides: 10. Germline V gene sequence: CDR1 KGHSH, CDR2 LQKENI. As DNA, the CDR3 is TGTGCCAGCTCACCTTTTGGCGGGAGGGAAGTGGATACGCAGTATTTT. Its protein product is CASSPFGGREVDTQYF.

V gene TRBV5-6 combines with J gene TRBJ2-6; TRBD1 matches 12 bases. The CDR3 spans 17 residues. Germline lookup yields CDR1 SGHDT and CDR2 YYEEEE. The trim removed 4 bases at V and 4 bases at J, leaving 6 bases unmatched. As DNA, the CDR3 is TGTGCCAGCAGCGAGGGACAGGGGGCGTGGGGGGCCAACGTCCTGACTTTC. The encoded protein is CASSEGQGAWGANVLTF.

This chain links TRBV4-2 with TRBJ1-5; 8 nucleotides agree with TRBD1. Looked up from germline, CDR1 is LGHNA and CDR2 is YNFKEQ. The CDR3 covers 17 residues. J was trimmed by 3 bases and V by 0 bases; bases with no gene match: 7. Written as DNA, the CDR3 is TGTGCCAGCAGCCAAGATCTCAGGGGGCCCTCCAATCAGCCCCAGCATTTT. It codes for CASSQDLRGPSNQPQHF.

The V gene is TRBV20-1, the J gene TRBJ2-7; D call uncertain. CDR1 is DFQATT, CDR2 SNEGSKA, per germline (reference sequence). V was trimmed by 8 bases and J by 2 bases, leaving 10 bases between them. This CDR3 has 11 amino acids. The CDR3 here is CSPHLAYEQYF. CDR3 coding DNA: TGCAGTCCCCACTTAGCCTACGAGCAGTACTTC.

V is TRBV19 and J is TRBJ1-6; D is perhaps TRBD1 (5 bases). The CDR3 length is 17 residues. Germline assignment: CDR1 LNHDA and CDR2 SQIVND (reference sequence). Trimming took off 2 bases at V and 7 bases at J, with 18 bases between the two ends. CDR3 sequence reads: CASSIWARAEKNSPLHF. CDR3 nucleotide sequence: TGTGCCAGTAGTATATGGGCCAGGGCAGAAAAGAATTCACCCCTCCACTTT. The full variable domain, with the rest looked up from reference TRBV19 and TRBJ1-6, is DGGITQSPKYLFRKEGQNVTLSCEQNLNHDAMYWYRQDPGQGLRLIYYSQIVNDFQKGDIAEGYSVSREKKESFPLTVTSAQKNPTAFYLCASSIWARAEKNSPLHFGNGTRLTVT.

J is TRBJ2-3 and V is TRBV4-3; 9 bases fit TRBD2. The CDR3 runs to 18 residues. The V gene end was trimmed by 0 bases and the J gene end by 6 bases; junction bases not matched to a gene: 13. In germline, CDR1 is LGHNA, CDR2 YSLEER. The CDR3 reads CASSQDSPPSGRHDTQYF. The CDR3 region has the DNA TGCGCCAGCAGCCAAGATTCCCCCCCCAGCGGGAGGCACGATACGCAGTATTTT.

The chain's CDR3 is CASSSEGNYGYTF. For the CDR3, the DNA is TGTGCCAGCAGTTCGGAGGGGAACTATGGCTACACCTTC. J is TRBJ1-2 and V is TRBV27, with D perhaps TRBD1 (5 bases). Germline V gene lookup returns CDR1 MNHEY and CDR2 SMNVEV (reference sequence). Trimming removed 4 bases at V and 2 bases at J, with 8 bases between. The CDR3 totals 13 residues.

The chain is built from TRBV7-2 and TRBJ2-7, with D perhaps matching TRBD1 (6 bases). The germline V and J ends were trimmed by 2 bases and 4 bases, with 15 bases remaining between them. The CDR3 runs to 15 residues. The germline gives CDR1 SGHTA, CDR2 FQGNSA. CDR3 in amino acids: CASSLFGTQEYEQYF. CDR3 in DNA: TGTGCCAGCAGCTTATTCGGGACACAGGAGTACGAGCAGTACTTC.

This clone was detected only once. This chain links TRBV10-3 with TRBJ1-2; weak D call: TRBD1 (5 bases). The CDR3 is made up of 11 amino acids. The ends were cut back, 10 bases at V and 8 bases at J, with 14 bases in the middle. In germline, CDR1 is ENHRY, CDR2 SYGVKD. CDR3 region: CASAQVTGYTF. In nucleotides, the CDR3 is TGTGCCAGCGCACAGGTTACGGGCTACACCTTC.